One and the same sample provided the 2 T cell receptor beta chains below, sequenced in a study of blood T cell repertoires in COVID-19. Using immunoSEQ multiplex PCR, the repertoire was profiled, and TCRdb retains in-frame clones only, with some absent. The sample holds a few hundred thousand clones, around 87% seen once. The material sequenced was PBMCs or T cells enriched from blood (not recorded which). The receptors derive from a woman aged 18-29 years who had recovered from COVID-19.

This clone has just one count. The chain joins TRBV9 to TRBJ2-7; 7 nucleotides match TRBD1. This CDR3 spans 15 amino acids. With V trimmed by 3 bases and J by 3 bases, 9 bases remained unmatched. Per the germline V gene, CDR1 is SGDLS and CDR2 is YYNGEE. Written as DNA, the CDR3 is TGTGCCAGCAGCGCTGATGCCGGGACAGTCTACGAGCAGTACTTC. This sequence encodes CASSADAGTVYEQYF. Together with reference TRBV9 and TRBJ2-7, the CDR3 gives the full variable domain: DSGVTQTPKHLITATGQRVTLRCSPRSGDLSVYWYQQSLDQGLQFLIQYYNGEERAKGNILERFSAQQFPDLHSELNLSSLELGDSALYFCASSADAGTVYEQYFGPGTRLTVT.

The chain links TRBV6-5 to TRBJ2-3, with 8 bases identical to TRBD2. V lost 7 bases and J lost 0; bases outside the gene matches: 6. This CDR3 has 15 amino acids. The V gene's germline CDR1 is MNHEY and CDR2 SVGAGI. The CDR3, as DNA: TGTGCCAGCACCCAGGCGGGAGGAAGCACAGATACGCAGTATTTT. It specifies CASTQAGGSTDTQYF.